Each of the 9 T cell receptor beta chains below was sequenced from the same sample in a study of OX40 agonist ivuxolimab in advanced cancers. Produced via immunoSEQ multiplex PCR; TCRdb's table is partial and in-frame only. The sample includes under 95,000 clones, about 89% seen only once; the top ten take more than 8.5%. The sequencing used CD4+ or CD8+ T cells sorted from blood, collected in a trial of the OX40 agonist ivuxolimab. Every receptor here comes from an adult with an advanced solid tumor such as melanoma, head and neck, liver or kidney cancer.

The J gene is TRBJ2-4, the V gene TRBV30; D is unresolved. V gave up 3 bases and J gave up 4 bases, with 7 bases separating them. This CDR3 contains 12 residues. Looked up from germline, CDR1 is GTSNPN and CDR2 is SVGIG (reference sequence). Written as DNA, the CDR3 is TGTGCCTGGAGGGACCTGAAAAACATTCAGTACTTC. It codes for CAWRDLKNIQYF.

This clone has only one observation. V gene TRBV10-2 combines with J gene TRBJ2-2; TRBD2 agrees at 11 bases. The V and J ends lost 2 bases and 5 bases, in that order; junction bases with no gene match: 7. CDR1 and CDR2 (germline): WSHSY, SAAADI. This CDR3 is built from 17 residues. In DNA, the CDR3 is TGCGCCAGCAGTGAGACTAGCGGGAGCTTTTTAACCGGGGAGCTGTTTTTT. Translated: CASSETSGSFLTGELFF.

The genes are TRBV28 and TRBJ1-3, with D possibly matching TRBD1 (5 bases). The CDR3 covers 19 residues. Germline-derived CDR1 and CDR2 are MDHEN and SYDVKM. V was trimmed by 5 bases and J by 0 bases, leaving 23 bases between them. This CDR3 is CASSAPRDPRGYSGNTIYF. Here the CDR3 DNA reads TGTGCCAGCAGTGCCCCCCGGGACCCTCGGGGGTACTCTGGAAACACCATATATTTT.

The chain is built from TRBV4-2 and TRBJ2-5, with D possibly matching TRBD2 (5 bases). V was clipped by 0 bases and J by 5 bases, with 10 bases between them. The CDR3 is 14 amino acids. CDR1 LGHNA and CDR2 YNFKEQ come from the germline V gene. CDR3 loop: CASSQDLWRETQYF. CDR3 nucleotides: TGTGCCAGCAGCCAAGATCTGTGGAGGGAGACCCAGTACTTC.

The CDR3 DNA is TGTGCCAGCAGCTACGGGACAGGGTTCACTGAAGCTTTCTTT. This translates into CASSYGTGFTEAFF. V gene TRBV7-9 combines with J gene TRBJ1-1; 9 bases line up with TRBD1. J gave up 4 bases and V 4 bases, and 4 bases lay outside the gene matches. The CDR3 contains 14 residues. Germline V gene data show CDR1 as SEHNR and CDR2 as FQNEAQ (reference sequence).

CDR3 protein: CASSSHRGGETQYF. The DNA for the CDR3 is TGTGCCAGCAGTTCCCACAGGGGAGGGGAGACCCAGTACTTC. This rearrangement joins TRBV6-6 to TRBJ2-5, with D perhaps matching TRBD1 or TRBD2 (7 bases each). CDR1 is MNHNY and CDR2 is SVGAGI in the germline V gene (reference sequence). Trimming took off 4 bases at V and 5 bases at J, with 14 bases between the two ends. The CDR3 covers 14 residues.

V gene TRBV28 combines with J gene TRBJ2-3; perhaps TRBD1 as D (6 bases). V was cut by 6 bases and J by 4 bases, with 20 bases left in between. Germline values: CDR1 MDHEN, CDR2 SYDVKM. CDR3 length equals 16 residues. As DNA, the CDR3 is TGTGCCAGCAGCCGCCTACAGGGAATACGGGCAGATACGCAGTATTTT. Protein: CASSRLQGIRADTQYF.

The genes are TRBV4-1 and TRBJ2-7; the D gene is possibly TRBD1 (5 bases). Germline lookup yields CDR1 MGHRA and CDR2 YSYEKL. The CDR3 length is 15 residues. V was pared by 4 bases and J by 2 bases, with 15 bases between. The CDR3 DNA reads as TGCGCCAGCAGCCCCGACAGAGATTCTACCTACGAGCAGTACTTC. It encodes CASSPDRDSTYEQYF.

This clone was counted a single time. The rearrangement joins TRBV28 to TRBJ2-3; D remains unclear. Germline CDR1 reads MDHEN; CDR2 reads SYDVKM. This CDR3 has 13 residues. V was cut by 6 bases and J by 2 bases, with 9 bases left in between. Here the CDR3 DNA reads TGTGCCAGCAGGTTCACACACACAGATACGCAGTATTTT. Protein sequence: CASRFTHTDTQYF.